The T cell receptor beta chain described here comes from a study of spatial heterogeneity in lung cancer. TCRdb processed the 5' RACE reads anew with MiXCR; each CDR3 protein has one entry. The data show tens of thousands of distinct CDR3 sequences, less than 9% seen once. This sample's time point: sample taken at primary tumor resection. This clonotype appeared many times. The CDR3 covers 14 residues. CDR1 and CDR2 (germline): SNHLY, FYNNEI. J gave up 3 bases and V 4 bases, and 3 bases lay outside the gene matches. Material: PBMCs, obtained at surgery. The chain joins TRBV2 to TRBJ2-7; TRBD1 aligns across 10 bases. The receptor's source is a female donor with early-stage non-small cell lung cancer. Here the CDR3 reads CASSGGTGVYEQYF. The CDR3 bases are TGTGCCAGCAGTGGTGGGACAGGGGTCTACGAGCAGTACTTC.